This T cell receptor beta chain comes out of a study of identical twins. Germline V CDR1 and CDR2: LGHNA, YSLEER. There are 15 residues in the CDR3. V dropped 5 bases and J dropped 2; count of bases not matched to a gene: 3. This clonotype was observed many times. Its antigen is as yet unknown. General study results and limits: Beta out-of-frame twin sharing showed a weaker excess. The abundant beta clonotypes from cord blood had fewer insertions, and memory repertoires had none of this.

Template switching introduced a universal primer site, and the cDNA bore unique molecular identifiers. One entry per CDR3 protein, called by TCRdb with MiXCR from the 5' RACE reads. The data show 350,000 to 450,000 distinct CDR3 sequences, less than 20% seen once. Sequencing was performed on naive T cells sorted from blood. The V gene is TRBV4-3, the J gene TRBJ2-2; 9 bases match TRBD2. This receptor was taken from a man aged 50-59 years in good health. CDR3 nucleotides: TGCGCCAGCAGCTGGACTAGCGAAAACACCGGGGAGCTGTTTTTT. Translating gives CASSWTSENTGELFF.